A selection of T cell receptor beta chains follows, all from one sample in a study of blood T cell repertoires in COVID-19. Using immunoSEQ multiplex PCR, the repertoire was profiled, and TCRdb retains in-frame clones only, with some absent. The sample includes around 180,000 clones, about 80% seen only once; the top ten take under 8.5%. Sequenced material: peripheral blood. The source of these receptors is a human donor in a cohort sampled during active COVID-19. The CDR3 runs from the conserved cysteine through the conserved F or W. The D gene is left open where the match is weak. Clone size is not always given. Where it is, it says once, few, many or a class for expanded clones.

v_gene: TRBV10-2
d_gene: -
j_gene: TRBJ1-1
abundance: once
CDR3nt: TGCGCCAGCAGTGAAAGAGGACAGCAGAACACTGAAGCTTTCTTT
CDR3aa: CASSERGQQNTEAFF

v_gene: TRBV29-1
d_gene: TRBD1
j_gene: TRBJ2-7
abundance: -
CDR3nt: TGCAGCGTAAGGACAGGTTCCTACGAGCAGTACTTC
CDR3aa: CSVRTGSYEQYF

v_gene: TRBV19
d_gene: -
j_gene: TRBJ1-1
abundance: -
CDR3nt: TGTGCCAGTAGTATATCTTTGACAGCGATCGGGAGCACTGAAGCTTTCTTT
CDR3aa: CASSISLTAIGSTEAFF

v_gene: TRBV19
d_gene: -
j_gene: TRBJ1-5
abundance: -
CDR3nt: TGTGCCAGGGGGGGGCGCGGAAATCAGCCCCAGCATTTT
CDR3aa: CARGGRGNQPQHF

v_gene: TRBV3-1/TRBV3-2
d_gene: -
j_gene: TRBJ2-1
abundance: -
CDR3nt: TGTGCCAGCAGCCCTAGACTAGTCTTGGGGAATGAGCAGTTCTTC
CDR3aa: CASSPRLVLGNEQFF

v_gene: TRBV7-3
d_gene: TRBD1
j_gene: TRBJ2-7
abundance: -
CDR3nt: TGTGCCAGCAGCTTAGGGCCGGGGACAGGGGTGGAGGAGCAGTACTTC
CDR3aa: CASSLGPGTGVEEQYF

v_gene: TRBV15
d_gene: TRBD1
j_gene: TRBJ2-7
abundance: once
CDR3nt: TGTGCCACCAGCAGAGCTGGGACAGGGGACTACGAGCAGTACTTC
CDR3aa: CATSRAGTGDYEQYF

v_gene: TRBV9
d_gene: -
j_gene: TRBJ2-3
abundance: -
CDR3nt: TGTGCCAGCAAAACAGGGATAAACACAGATACGCAGTATTTT
CDR3aa: CASKTGINTDTQYF

v_gene: TRBV2
d_gene: TRBD1
j_gene: TRBJ2-2
abundance: -
CDR3nt: TGTGCCAGCAGGAGTAGAGACAGGGGCTCCGGGGAGCTGTTTTTT
CDR3aa: CASRSRDRGSGELFF

v_gene: TRBV2
d_gene: -
j_gene: TRBJ2-1
abundance: few
CDR3nt: TGTGCCAGCAGTGTATTTGGAGATGAGCAGTTCTTC
CDR3aa: CASSVFGDEQFF

v_gene: TRBV11-3
d_gene: -
j_gene: TRBJ2-3
abundance: few
CDR3nt: TGTGCCAGCAGCTTAGGGGGCCGCACAGATACGCAGTATTTT
CDR3aa: CASSLGGRTDTQYF

v_gene: TRBV6-5
d_gene: -
j_gene: TRBJ1-1
abundance: -
CDR3nt: TGTGCCAGCAGTCGGGGCACTGAAGCTTTCTTT
CDR3aa: CASSRGTEAFF

v_gene: TRBV2
d_gene: -
j_gene: TRBJ1-2
abundance: -
CDR3nt: TGTGCCAGCAGCACCGGTAGCCCTGGGTACTATGGCTACACCTTC
CDR3aa: CASSTGSPGYYGYTF

v_gene: TRBV5-1
d_gene: TRBD2
j_gene: TRBJ2-3
abundance: -
CDR3nt: TGCGCCAGCAGCGGAGGGACTAGTAGTGATACGCAGTATTTT
CDR3aa: CASSGGTSSDTQYF

v_gene: TRBV6-5
d_gene: TRBD1
j_gene: TRBJ1-6
abundance: -
CDR3nt: TGTGCCAGCAATCCGGACAGGGGGGCAAATTCACCCCTCCACTTT
CDR3aa: CASNPDRGANSPLHF

v_gene: TRBV15
d_gene: TRBD2
j_gene: TRBJ2-5
abundance: -
CDR3nt: TGTGCCACCAGCAGAGATCCCCCTAGCGGCCAAGAGACCCAGTACTTC
CDR3aa: CATSRDPPSGQETQYF

v_gene: TRBV5-5
d_gene: TRBD2
j_gene: TRBJ2-1
abundance: few
CDR3nt: TGTGCCAGCAGCTTACGGACTAGCGGAGCCTACAATGAGCAGTTCTTC
CDR3aa: CASSLRTSGAYNEQFF

v_gene: TRBV12-3/TRBV12-4
d_gene: -
j_gene: TRBJ1-1
abundance: -
CDR3nt: TGTGCCAGCAGCCTAGGGGGGGGCACTGAAGCTTTCTTT
CDR3aa: CASSLGGGTEAFF

v_gene: TRBV9
d_gene: -
j_gene: TRBJ1-3
abundance: -
CDR3nt: TGTGCCAGCAGCCCCGCGGGATGGGACACCATATATTTT
CDR3aa: CASSPAGWDTIYF

v_gene: TRBV5-4
d_gene: TRBD2
j_gene: TRBJ2-7
abundance: -
CDR3nt: TGTGCCAGCACCCATGTTGGGACTAGCGGGGCAGGCTACGAGCAGTACTTC
CDR3aa: CASTHVGTSGAGYEQYF

v_gene: TRBV19
d_gene: -
j_gene: TRBJ1-5
abundance: -
CDR3nt: TGTGCCAGTACCCCCAGCAGGGGCCTGACGGATCAGCCCCAGCATTTT
CDR3aa: CASTPSRGLTDQPQHF

v_gene: TRBV9
d_gene: TRBD1
j_gene: TRBJ2-7
abundance: -
CDR3nt: TGTGCCAGCAGCGTTACAGGGGACTACGAGCAGTACTTC
CDR3aa: CASSVTGDYEQYF

v_gene: TRBV12-3/TRBV12-4
d_gene: -
j_gene: TRBJ1-4
abundance: -
CDR3nt: TGTGCCAGCAGGGGGGGAGGGTCTGAAAAACTGTTTTTT
CDR3aa: CASRGGGSEKLFF

v_gene: TRBV14
d_gene: -
j_gene: TRBJ2-7
abundance: few
CDR3nt: TGTGCCAGCAGCCCATTTAGCGGTAGCGGGCAGTACTTC
CDR3aa: CASSPFSGSGQYF

v_gene: TRBV2
d_gene: -
j_gene: TRBJ1-6
abundance: -
CDR3nt: TGTGCCAGCCGGGGGGATTCTAGCTCCTATAATTCACCCCTCCACTTT
CDR3aa: CASRGDSSSYNSPLHF

v_gene: TRBV4-1
d_gene: -
j_gene: TRBJ2-1
abundance: once
CDR3nt: TGCGCCAGCAGCCAAGAGGACAGAAACAATGAGCAGTTCTTC
CDR3aa: CASSQEDRNNEQFF

v_gene: TRBV4-1
d_gene: -
j_gene: TRBJ1-6
abundance: -
CDR3nt: TGCGCCAGCAGCCAAGATCGTGACAGTTCACCCCTCCACTTT
CDR3aa: CASSQDRDSSPLHF

v_gene: TRBV6-5
d_gene: TRBD1
j_gene: TRBJ1-2
abundance: -
CDR3nt: TGTGCCAGCAAGGGACAGGGGGTCTATGGCTACACCTTC
CDR3aa: CASKGQGVYGYTF

v_gene: TRBV6-5
d_gene: TRBD1
j_gene: TRBJ2-2
abundance: -
CDR3nt: TGTGCCAGCAGTTACGGGACAGGGCTCCCCGGGGAGCTGTTTTTT
CDR3aa: CASSYGTGLPGELFF

v_gene: TRBV9
d_gene: TRBD2
j_gene: TRBJ2-1
abundance: -
CDR3nt: TGTGCCAGCAGCGGTAGCGGGGGGCCTTACAATGAGCAGTTCTTC
CDR3aa: CASSGSGGPYNEQFF

v_gene: TRBV15
d_gene: -
j_gene: TRBJ1-2
abundance: -
CDR3nt: TGTGCCACCAGCAGGGCTGGCTATGGCTACACCTTC
CDR3aa: CATSRAGYGYTF

v_gene: TRBV7-7
d_gene: TRBD1
j_gene: TRBJ2-7
abundance: -
CDR3nt: TGTGCCAGCAGACCTCGGACAGGCCATATCCTTTACGAGCAGTACTTC
CDR3aa: CASRPRTGHILYEQYF

v_gene: TRBV7-9
d_gene: -
j_gene: TRBJ1-5
abundance: -
CDR3nt: TGTGCCAGCAGCTTAGGTGAAGGGAGTCAGCCCCAGCATTTT
CDR3aa: CASSLGEGSQPQHF

v_gene: TRBV3-1/TRBV3-2
d_gene: -
j_gene: TRBJ1-3
abundance: -
CDR3nt: TGTGCCAGCAGCCAAGAGTTGGGACAATTCGGAAACACCATATATTTT
CDR3aa: CASSQELGQFGNTIYF

v_gene: TRBV6-5
d_gene: TRBD1
j_gene: TRBJ1-1
abundance: -
CDR3nt: TGTGCCAGCAGTTACTACTCGGGACAGGCCTCGACTGAAGCTTTCTTT
CDR3aa: CASSYYSGQASTEAFF

v_gene: TRBV4-1
d_gene: TRBD1
j_gene: TRBJ2-3
abundance: -
CDR3nt: TGCGCCAGCAGCCAAGAAAGGACAGGGATTACAGATACGCAGTATTTT
CDR3aa: CASSQERTGITDTQYF